The sample holds many counts of the clone carrying this T cell receptor (beta chain). This CDR3 comprises 13 residues. V was shortened by 2 bases and J by 6 bases, with 10 bases between the two germline ends. CDR1 is DFQATT and CDR2 is SNEGSKA in the germline V gene (reference sequence). The entry originates in a study of CD8 T cells in ankylosing spondylitis. MiXCR, run by TCRdb on the 5' RACE reads, gives a single entry per CDR3 protein. The sample lists 300,000 to 350,000 distinct CDR3 sequences; under 14% were seen once. This clonotype originated in a female donor with ankylosing spondylitis or in good health (not recorded which). This rearrangement joins TRBV20-1 to TRBJ2-2; D ambiguous. Source material: blood, either unsorted or a sorted T cell fraction (not recorded which). The CDR3 reads CSARLDLPGELFF. The CDR3 DNA follows: TGCAGTGCTAGACTCGACCTACCCGGGGAGCTGTTTTTT.